This T cell receptor beta chain is from a study of blood T cells in healthy people across ages. A second PCR of about 7 to 12 cycles used a sample-barcoded 5' primer and a J-beta primer mix. One entry per CDR3 protein, called by TCRdb with MiXCR from the 5' RACE reads. The sample contains some 1.4 million distinct CDR3 sequences, approximately 38% of which appear only once. Germline loops: CDR1 MNHEY, CDR2 SMNVEV (reference sequence). The CDR3 is 13 amino acids. Trimming left V 2 bases short and J 7 bases short, with 12 bases between. This rearrangement joins TRBV27 to TRBJ2-7, with D uncertain. The sequencing input was blood. This clonotype originated in a young woman in good health. The CDR3 reads CASSLNSVMEQYF. The DNA of the CDR3 is TGTGCCAGCAGTTTAAACTCTGTAATGGAGCAGTACTTC.